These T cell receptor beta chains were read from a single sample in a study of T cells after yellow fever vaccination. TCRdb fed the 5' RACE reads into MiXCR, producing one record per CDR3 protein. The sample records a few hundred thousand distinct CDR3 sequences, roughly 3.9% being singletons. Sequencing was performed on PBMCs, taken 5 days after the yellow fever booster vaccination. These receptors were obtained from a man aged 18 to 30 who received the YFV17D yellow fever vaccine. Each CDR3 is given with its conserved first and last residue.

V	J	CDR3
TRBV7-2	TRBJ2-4	CASSPSPDAKNIQYF
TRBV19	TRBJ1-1	CASSRLMNTEAFF
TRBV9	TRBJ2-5	CASSVDPSSQETQYF
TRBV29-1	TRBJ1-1	CSARTGGGTEAFF
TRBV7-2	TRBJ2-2	CASSLGRGAGTGELFF
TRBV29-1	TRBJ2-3	CSVAGTSSTGTQYF
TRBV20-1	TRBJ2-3	CSASAWVQGDTQYF
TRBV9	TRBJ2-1	CASSATSGGFNEQFF
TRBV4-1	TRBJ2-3	CASSSPGQSWDTQYF
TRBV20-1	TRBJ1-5	CSVPRTGAGGQPQHF
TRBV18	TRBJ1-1	CASSPGAGWKDTEAFF
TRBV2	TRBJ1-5	CASTVRGLQPQHF
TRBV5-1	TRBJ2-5	CASSWGGDETQYF
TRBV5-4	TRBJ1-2	CASTQTGTGAGYTF
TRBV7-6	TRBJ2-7	CASSTNEQGGRYEQYF
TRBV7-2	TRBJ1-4	CASGAGDSLNEKLFF
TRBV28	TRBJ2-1	CASSATAHNEQFF
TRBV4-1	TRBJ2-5	CASSQDVVRLAGEHQETQYF
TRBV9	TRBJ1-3	CASSVASDSGNTIYF
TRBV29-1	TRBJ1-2	CSVESEQTNYGYTF
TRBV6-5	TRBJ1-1	CASSSLTGWAEAFF
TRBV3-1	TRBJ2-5	CASSPQGAGETEYF
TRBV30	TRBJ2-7	CAQRQGAGEQYF
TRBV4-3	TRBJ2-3	CASSQEGGHSSTDTQYF
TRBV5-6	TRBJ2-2	CASSPLVRARTGELFF
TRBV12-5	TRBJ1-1	CASGLVKPGDLDTEAFF
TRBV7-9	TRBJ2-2	CASSLAVRWELFF
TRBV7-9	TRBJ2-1	CASSSTANEQFF
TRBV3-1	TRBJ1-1	CASSPPHGNTEAFF
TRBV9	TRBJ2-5	CASSGLGETQYF
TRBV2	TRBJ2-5	CASREQENQETQYF
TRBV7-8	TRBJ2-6	CASSFPPRQTGANVLTF